This TCR beta chain was sequenced for a study of chemoradiotherapy in HPV16-positive cancers. Study in general: Functional T-cell assays on two HPV16-positive patients' cells defined candidate HPV-specific clones and common TCR motifs. General study points: Candidate HPV-specific clones and E7-related TCR motifs grew in tumor during treatment. HPV-responsive T-cell expansion during chemoradiotherapy was linked to improved recurrence-free survival in HPV16-positive patients.

A word on this clone: No antigen is known for it.

Sequencing was performed with immunoSEQ multiplex PCR; in TCRdb, only in-frame clones are kept and a portion is missing. Of 45,000 to 60,000 clones listed, under 95% are singletons. The source is a human donor with HPV-associated anogenital cancer. The input for sequencing was blood, taken from a patient who underwent chemoradiotherapy.

The CDR3 DNA reads TGTGCCAGTAGAAGACAGGGGGCGACCACCGGGGAGCTGTTTTTT. Amino acid sequence: CASRRQGATTGELFF. The chain has TRBV19 and TRBJ2-2; TRBD1 aligns across 10 bases. This CDR3 contains 15 residues. The V segment lost 6 bases and the J segment 4 bases; nucleotides outside the gene matches: 5. Germline loops: CDR1 LNHDA, CDR2 SQIVND (reference sequence).